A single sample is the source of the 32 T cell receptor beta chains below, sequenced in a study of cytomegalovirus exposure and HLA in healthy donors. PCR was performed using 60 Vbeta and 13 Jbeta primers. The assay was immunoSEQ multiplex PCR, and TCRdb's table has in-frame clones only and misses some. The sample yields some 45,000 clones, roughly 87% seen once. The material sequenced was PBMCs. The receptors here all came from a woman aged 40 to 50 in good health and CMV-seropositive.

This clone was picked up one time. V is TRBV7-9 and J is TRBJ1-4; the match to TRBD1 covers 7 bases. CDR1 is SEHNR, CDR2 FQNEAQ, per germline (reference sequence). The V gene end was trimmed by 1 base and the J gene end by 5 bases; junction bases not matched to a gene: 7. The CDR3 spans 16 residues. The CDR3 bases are TGTGCCAGCAGCTTAGAGTCCGGGACAGTAAATGAAAAACTGTTTTTT. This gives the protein CASSLESGTVNEKLFF.

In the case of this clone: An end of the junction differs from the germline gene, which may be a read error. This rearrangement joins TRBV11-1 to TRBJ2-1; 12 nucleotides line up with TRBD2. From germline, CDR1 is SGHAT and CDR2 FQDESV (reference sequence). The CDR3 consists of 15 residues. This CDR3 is CASSLAGGPYNEQFF. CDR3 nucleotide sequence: TGTGCCAGCAGCCTAGCGGGAGGGCCCTACAATGAGCAGTTCTTC.

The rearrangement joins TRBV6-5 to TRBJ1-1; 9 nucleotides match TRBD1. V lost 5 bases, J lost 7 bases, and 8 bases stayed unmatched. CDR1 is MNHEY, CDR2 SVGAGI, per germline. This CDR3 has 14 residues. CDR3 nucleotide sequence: TGTGCCAGCAGTGGGGGGACAGGGACCTGTGAAGCTTTCTTT. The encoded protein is CASSGGTGTCEAFF.

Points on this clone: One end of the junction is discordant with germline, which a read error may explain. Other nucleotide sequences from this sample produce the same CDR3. The CDR3 region is CASSPNRGLEAFF. The CDR3 DNA follows: TGTGCCAGCTCACCGAACAGGGGACTTGAAGCCTTCTTT. The chain combines TRBV18 with TRBJ1-1; 7 bases agree with TRBD1. This CDR3 has 13 amino acids. CDR1 and CDR2 from the germline V gene are KGHSH and LQKENI.

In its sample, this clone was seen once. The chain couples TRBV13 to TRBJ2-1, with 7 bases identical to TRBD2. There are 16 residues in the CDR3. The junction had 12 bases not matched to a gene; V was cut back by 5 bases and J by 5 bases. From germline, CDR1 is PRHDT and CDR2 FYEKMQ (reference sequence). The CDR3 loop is CASSPLAGRANNEQFF. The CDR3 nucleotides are TGTGCCAGCAGCCCCCTCGCAGGGAGGGCCAACAATGAGCAGTTCTTC. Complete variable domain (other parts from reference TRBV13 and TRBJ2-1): AAGVIQSPRHLIKEKRETATLKCYPIPRHDTVYWYQQGPGQDPQFLISFYEKMQSDKGSIPDRFSAQQFSDYHSELNMSSLELGDSALYFCASSPLAGRANNEQFFGPGTRLTVL.

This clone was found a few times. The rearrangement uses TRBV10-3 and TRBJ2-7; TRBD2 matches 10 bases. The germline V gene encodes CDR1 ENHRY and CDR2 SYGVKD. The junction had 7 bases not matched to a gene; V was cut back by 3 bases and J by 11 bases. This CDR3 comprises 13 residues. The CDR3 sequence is CAISESSGGSKYF. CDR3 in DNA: TGTGCCATCAGTGAATCTAGCGGGGGCTCCAAGTACTTC.

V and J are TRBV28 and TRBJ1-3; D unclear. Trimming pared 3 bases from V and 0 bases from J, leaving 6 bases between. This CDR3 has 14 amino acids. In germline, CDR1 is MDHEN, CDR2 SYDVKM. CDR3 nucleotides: TGTGCCAGCAGTTTCGGGAGCTCTGGAAACACCATATATTTT. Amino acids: CASSFGSSGNTIYF.

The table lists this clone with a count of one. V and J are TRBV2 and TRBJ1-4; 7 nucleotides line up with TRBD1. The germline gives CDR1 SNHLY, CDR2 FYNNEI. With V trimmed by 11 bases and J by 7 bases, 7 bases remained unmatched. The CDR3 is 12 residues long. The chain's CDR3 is CAGSTGFEKLFF. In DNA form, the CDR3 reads TGTGCCGGCTCGACAGGGTTTGAAAAACTGTTTTTT.

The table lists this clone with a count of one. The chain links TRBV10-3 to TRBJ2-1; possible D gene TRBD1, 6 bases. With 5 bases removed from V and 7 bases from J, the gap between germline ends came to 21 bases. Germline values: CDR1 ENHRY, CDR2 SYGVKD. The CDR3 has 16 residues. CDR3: CAISLRQDSPGNEQFF. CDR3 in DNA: TGTGCCATCAGTTTAAGGCAGGACAGCCCAGGGAATGAGCAGTTCTTC.

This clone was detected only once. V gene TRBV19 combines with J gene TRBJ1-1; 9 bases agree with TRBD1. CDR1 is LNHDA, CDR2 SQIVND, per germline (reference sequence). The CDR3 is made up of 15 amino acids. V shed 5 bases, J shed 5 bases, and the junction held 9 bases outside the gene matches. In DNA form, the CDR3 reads TGTGCCAGTAGTTCCCCCGGGACAGGGAGAACTGAAGCTTTCTTT. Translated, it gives CASSSPGTGRTEAFF.

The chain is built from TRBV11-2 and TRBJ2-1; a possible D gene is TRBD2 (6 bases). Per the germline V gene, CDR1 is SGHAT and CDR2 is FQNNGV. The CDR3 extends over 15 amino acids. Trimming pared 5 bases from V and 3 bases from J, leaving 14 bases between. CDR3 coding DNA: TGTGCCAGCAGCCAAATACGGGGGTTCTACAATGAGCAGTTCTTC. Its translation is CASSQIRGFYNEQFF.

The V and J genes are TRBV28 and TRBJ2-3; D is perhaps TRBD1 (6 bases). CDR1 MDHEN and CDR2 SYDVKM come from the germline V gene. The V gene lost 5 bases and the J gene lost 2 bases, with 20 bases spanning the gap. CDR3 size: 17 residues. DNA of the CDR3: TGTGCCAGCAGTACAAACCTAGACAGGCAAGCCACAGATACGCAGTATTTT. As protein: CASSTNLDRQATDTQYF.

CDR3 nucleotides: TGTGCCAGCAGTGCCCTACAGGGGCTAAAGTATGGCTACACCTTC. Encoded protein: CASSALQGLKYGYTF. V and J are TRBV25-1 and TRBJ1-2; 7 bases are shared with TRBD1. Germline assignment: CDR1 MGHDK and CDR2 SYGVNS. V trimming: 4 bases; J trimming: 5 bases; junction bases outside the gene matches: 10. This CDR3 has 15 amino acids.

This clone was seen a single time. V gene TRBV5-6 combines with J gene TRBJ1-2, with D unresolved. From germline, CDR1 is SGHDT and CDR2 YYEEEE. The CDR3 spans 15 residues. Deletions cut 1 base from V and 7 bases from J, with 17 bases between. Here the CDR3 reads CASSLTYDNGVGYTF. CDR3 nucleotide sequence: TGTGCCAGCAGCTTGACGTACGACAACGGGGTTGGCTACACCTTC.

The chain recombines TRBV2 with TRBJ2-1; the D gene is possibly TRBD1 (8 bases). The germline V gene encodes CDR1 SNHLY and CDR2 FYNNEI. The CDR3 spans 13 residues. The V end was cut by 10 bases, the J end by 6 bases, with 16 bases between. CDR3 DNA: TGTGCCACCCAGACAGGGGAGGGCAATGAGCAGTTCTTC. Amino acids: CATQTGEGNEQFF.

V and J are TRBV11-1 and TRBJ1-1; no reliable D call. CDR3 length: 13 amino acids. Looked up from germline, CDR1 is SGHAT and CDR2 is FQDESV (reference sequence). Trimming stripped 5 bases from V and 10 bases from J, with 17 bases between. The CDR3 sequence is CASSELGSRLAFF. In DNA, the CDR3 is TGTGCCAGCAGCGAACTAGGAAGTCGGTTAGCTTTCTTT.

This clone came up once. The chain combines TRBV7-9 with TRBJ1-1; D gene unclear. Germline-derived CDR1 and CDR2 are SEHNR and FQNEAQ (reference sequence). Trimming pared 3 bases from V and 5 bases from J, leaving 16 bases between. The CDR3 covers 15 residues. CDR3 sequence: CASSFPKGGRTEAFF. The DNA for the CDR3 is TGTGCCAGCAGCTTTCCAAAAGGTGGGCGAACTGAAGCTTTCTTT.

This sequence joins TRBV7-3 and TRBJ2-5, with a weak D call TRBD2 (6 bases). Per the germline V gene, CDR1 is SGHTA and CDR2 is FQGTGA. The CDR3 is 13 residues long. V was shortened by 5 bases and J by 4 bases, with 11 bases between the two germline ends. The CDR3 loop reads CASSPGTGETQYF. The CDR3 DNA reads TGTGCCAGCAGCCCCGGGACTGGAGAGACCCAGTACTTC.

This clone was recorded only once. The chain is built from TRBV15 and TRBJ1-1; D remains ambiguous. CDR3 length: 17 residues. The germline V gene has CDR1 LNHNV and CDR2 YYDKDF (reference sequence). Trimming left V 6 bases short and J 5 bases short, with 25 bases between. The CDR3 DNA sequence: TGTGCCACCAGTACGGGCCCTGACGGGGTGGGGTATACTGAAGCTTTCTTT. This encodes CATSTGPDGVGYTEAFF.

The CDR3 spells CASGFDSGNQPQHF. The CDR3, as DNA: TGTGCCAGCGGCTTTGACTCGGGCAATCAGCCCCAGCATTTT. This chain joins TRBV2 and TRBJ1-5; D uncertain. Trimming cost V 8 bases and J 2 bases, with 13 bases left between them. The CDR3 loop spans 14 amino acids. Germline V gives CDR1 SNHLY, CDR2 FYNNEI.

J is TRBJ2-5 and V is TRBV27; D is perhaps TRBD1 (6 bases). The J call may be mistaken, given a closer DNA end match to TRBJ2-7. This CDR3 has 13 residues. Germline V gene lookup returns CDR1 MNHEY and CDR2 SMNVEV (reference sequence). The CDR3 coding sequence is TGTGCCAGCAGTGAAAAACAGGGCTACGAGCAGTACTTC. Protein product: CASSEKQGYEQYF.

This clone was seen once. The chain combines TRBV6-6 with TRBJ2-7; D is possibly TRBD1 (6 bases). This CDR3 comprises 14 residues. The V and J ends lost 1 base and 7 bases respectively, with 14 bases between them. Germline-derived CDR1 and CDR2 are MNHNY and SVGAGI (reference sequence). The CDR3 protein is CASSYYDRTPEQYF. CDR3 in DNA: TGTGCCAGCAGTTACTACGACAGGACGCCAGAGCAGTACTTC.

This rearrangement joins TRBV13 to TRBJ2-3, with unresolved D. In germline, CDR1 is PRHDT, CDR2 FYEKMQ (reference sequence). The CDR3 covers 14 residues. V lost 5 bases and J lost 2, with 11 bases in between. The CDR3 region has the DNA TGTGCCAGCAGCCTACGAGGCATCACAGATACGCAGTATTTT. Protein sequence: CASSLRGITDTQYF.

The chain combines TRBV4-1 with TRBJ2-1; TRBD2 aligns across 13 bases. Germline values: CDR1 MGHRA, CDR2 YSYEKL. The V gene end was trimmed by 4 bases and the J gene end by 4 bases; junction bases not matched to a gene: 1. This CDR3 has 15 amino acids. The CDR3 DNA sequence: TGCGCCAGCAGCCCGACTAGCGGGAGGTACAATGAGCAGTTCTTC. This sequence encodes CASSPTSGRYNEQFF.

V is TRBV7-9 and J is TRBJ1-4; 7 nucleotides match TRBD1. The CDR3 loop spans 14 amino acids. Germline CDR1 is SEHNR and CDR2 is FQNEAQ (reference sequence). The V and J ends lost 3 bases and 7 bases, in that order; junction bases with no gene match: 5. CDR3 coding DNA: TGTGCCAGCAGCTTTGACAGGGAAGGTGAAAAACTGTTTTTT. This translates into CASSFDREGEKLFF.

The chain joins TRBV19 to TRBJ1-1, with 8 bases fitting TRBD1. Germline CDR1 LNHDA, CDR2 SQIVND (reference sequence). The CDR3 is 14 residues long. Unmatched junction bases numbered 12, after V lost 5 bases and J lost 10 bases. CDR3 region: CASSSQTGGQVAFF. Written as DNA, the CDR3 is TGTGCCAGTAGTTCCCAAACAGGGGGACAGGTAGCTTTCTTT. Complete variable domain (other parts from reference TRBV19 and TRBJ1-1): DGGITQSPKYLFRKEGQNVTLSCEQNLNHDAMYWYRQDPGQGLRLIYYSQIVNDFQKGDIAEGYSVSREKKESFPLTVTSAQKNPTAFYLCASSSQTGGQVAFFGQGTRLTVV.

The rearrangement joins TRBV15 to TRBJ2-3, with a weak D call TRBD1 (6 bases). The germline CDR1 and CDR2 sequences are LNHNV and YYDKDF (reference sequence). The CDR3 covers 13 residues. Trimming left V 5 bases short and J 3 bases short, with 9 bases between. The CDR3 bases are TGTGCCACCAGCGGTCAGGGGACAGATACGCAGTATTTT. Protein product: CATSGQGTDTQYF. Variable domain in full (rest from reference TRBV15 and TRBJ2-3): DAMVIQNPRYQVTQFGKPVTLSCSQTLNHNVMYWYQQKSSQAPKLLFHYYDKDFNNEADTPDNFQSRRPNTSFCFLDIRSPGLGDTAMYLCATSGQGTDTQYFGPGTRLTVL.

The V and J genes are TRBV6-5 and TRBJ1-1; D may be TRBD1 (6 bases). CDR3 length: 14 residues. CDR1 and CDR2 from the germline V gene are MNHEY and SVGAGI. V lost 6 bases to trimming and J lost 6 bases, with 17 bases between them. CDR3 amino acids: CASSRTAGYPEAFF. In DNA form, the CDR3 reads TGTGCCAGCAGCCGGACAGCAGGTTACCCTGAAGCTTTCTTT.

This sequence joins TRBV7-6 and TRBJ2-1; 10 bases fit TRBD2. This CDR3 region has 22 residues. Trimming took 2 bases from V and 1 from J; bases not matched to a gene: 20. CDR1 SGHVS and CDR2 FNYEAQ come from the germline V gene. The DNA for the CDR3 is TGTGCCAGCAGCTTAATAGGGGCTGCTAGCGGGAGAGGGTTTGGGTCCTACAATGAGCAGTTCTTC. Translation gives CASSLIGAASGRGFGSYNEQFF.

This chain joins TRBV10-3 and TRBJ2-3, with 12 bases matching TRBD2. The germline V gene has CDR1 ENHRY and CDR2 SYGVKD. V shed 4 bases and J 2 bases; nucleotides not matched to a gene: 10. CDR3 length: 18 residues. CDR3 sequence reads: CAISALLLAGGSTDTQYF. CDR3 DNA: TGTGCCATCAGTGCCCTTTTACTAGCGGGAGGTTCCACAGATACGCAGTATTTT.

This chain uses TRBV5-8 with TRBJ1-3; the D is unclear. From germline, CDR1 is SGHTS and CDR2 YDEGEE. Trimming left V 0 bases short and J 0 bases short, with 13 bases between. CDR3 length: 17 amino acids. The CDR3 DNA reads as TGTGCCAGCAGCTTGGGCGGGCGATTCTTCTCTGGAAACACCATATATTTT. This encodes CASSLGGRFFSGNTIYF.

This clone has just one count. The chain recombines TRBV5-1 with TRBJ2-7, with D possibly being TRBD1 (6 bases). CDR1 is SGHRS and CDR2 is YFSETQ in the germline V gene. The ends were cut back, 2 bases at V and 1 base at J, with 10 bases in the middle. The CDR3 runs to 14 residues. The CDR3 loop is CASSFSTGSYEQYF. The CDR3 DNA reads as TGCGCCAGCAGCTTCTCGACAGGATCCTACGAGCAGTACTTC. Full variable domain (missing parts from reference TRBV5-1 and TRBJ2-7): KAGVTQTPRYLIKTRGQQVTLSCSPISGHRSVSWYQQTPGQGLQFLFEYFSETQRNKGNFPGRFSGRQFSNSRSEMNVSTLELGDSALYLCASSFSTGSYEQYFGPGTRLTVT.